These 18 T cell receptor beta chains were all obtained from the same sample, sequenced in a study of radiation and T cells in renal cell carcinoma. Documented time point: blood 4 weeks post-SBRT, at nephrectomy. Indicated treatment: 15 Gy SBRT to primary tumor, nephrectomy 4 weeks later. Sequencing was performed with immunoSEQ multiplex PCR; in TCRdb, only in-frame clones are kept and a portion is missing. The sample shows around 180,000 clones, about nine tenths of them seen only once. The source material was blood, sampled from a patient whose treatment included radiotherapy and nephrectomy. These receptors all come from a woman between 50 and 59 years old with renal cell carcinoma.

The CDR3 sequence: CASSGEGLGQNIQYF. The CDR3, as DNA: TGTGCCAGCAGTGGCGAGGGACTAGGGCAAAACATTCAGTACTTC. J is TRBJ2-4 and V is TRBV28; 8 bases map to TRBD2. CDR1 MDHEN and CDR2 SYDVKM come from the germline V gene. The V and J ends lost 5 bases and 5 bases, in that order; junction bases with no gene match: 8. CDR3 length: 15 residues.

The rearrangement joins TRBV4-1 to TRBJ2-1, with D possibly being TRBD2 (7 bases). V shed 1 base and J shed 2 bases, with 21 bases lying between them. Per the germline V gene, CDR1 is MGHRA and CDR2 is YSYEKL. The length of the CDR3 is 19 residues. The CDR3: CASSQGEGGGSRAYNEQFF. CDR3 DNA sequence: TGCGCCAGCAGCCAAGGAGAGGGGGGGGGTTCCCGCGCCTACAATGAGCAGTTCTTC.

This chain uses TRBV4-3 with TRBJ2-5; TRBD2 aligns across 12 bases. V lost 4 bases, J lost 2 bases, and 11 bases stayed unmatched. Germline CDR1 is LGHNA and CDR2 is YSLEER. The CDR3 contains 18 residues. As DNA, the CDR3 is TGCGCCAGCAGCCTAGAGACTAGCGGGGGAAAAAGGCAAGAGACCCAGTACTTC. Amino acid sequence: CASSLETSGGKRQETQYF.

The genes are TRBV4-3 and TRBJ1-4; no firm D call. This CDR3 spans 16 amino acids. V was pared by 0 bases and J by 8 bases, with 16 bases between. CDR1 and CDR2 (germline): LGHNA, YSLEER. The CDR3: CASSQEGLVRVEKLFF. For the CDR3, the DNA is TGCGCCAGCAGCCAAGAGGGCTTGGTAAGGGTCGAAAAACTGTTTTTT.

This sequence joins TRBV18 and TRBJ2-2; D may be TRBD1 (6 bases). The V gene lost 2 bases and the J gene lost 5 bases, with 15 bases spanning the gap. Germline V lookup: CDR1 KGHSH, CDR2 LQKENI. The CDR3 length is 16 residues. The CDR3 region is CASSPNWQGITGELFF. The CDR3 coding sequence is TGTGCCAGCTCACCAAATTGGCAGGGGATTACCGGGGAGCTGTTTTTT.

This sequence joins TRBV5-1 and TRBJ2-1; D might be TRBD1 (6 bases). Trimming took 4 bases from V and 5 from J, leaving 13 bases between them. Germline-derived CDR1 and CDR2 are SGHRS and YFSETQ. The CDR3 extends over 14 amino acids. The CDR3 region has the DNA TGCGCCAGCAGCATGGGCAACAGGGACAATGAGCAGTTCTTC. The encoded protein is CASSMGNRDNEQFF.

This chain joins TRBV7-2 and TRBJ1-2; TRBD1 matches at 7 bases. Germline V CDR1 and CDR2: SGHTA, FQGNSA. CDR3 length: 14 residues. The trim removed 7 bases at V and 8 bases at J, leaving 13 bases unmatched. CDR3 residues: CASTSVRQGGGYTF. In DNA form, the CDR3 reads TGTGCCAGCACCAGCGTTCGACAGGGCGGCGGCTACACCTTC.

Only one count was recorded for this clone. This sequence joins TRBV5-1 and TRBJ2-7, with TRBD2 identical over 12 bases. The CDR3 has 15 amino acids. Germline lookup yields CDR1 SGHRS and CDR2 YFSETQ. The V segment lost 4 bases and the J segment 2 bases; nucleotides outside the gene matches: 4. The CDR3 loop is CASSLLAGGAYEQYF. CDR3 DNA: TGCGCCAGCAGCCTACTAGCGGGGGGTGCCTACGAGCAGTACTTC.

The chain joins TRBV7-2 to TRBJ2-1; no reliable D call. This CDR3 spans 13 amino acids. Germline CDR1 and CDR2: SGHTA and FQGNSA. V shed 4 bases and J shed 7 bases, with 11 bases lying between them. DNA of the CDR3: TGTGCCAGCAGCTCCGCATATGGAAATGAGCAGTTCTTC. Amino acid sequence: CASSSAYGNEQFF.

The rearrangement uses TRBV19 and TRBJ1-4; a possible D gene is TRBD1 (6 bases). The V end was cut by 6 bases, the J end by 5 bases, with 16 bases between. The CDR3 has 15 amino acids. Germline CDR1 is LNHDA and CDR2 is SQIVND (reference sequence). The CDR3 is CASRRPTGMNEKLFF. CDR3 sequence (DNA): TGTGCCAGTAGGCGTCCTACAGGGATGAATGAAAAACTGTTTTTT.

This rearrangement joins TRBV29-1 to TRBJ2-3; the D call may be TRBD1 or TRBD2 (7 bases each). The CDR3 consists of 13 residues. The ends were cut back, 7 bases at V and 3 bases at J, with 14 bases in the middle. In germline, CDR1 is SQVTM, CDR2 ANQGSEA. DNA of the CDR3: TGCAGCGGTACAGGGGAGGGGACAGATACGCAGTATTTT. Translation gives CSGTGEGTDTQYF.

V usage is TRBV14 and J usage is TRBJ2-7; TRBD2 matches at 7 bases. The CDR3 loop spans 13 amino acids. V was pared by 4 bases and J by 7 bases, with 7 bases of the junction left unmatched. The germline gives CDR1 SGHDN, CDR2 FVKESK. The DNA for the CDR3 is TGTGCCAGCAGCCTCGTGCGGGGGTCGGAGCAGTACTTC. It translates to CASSLVRGSEQYF. Looking up the rest from reference TRBV14 and TRBJ2-7 gives the full variable domain: EAGVTQFPSHSVIEKGQTVTLRCDPISGHDNLYWYRRVMGKEIKFLLHFVKESKQDESGMPNNRFLAERTGGTYSTLKVQPAELEDSGVYFCASSLVRGSEQYFGPGTRLTVT.

In this sample, this clone turned up once. The chain is built from TRBV4-1 and TRBJ2-7; 7 positions match TRBD1. With V trimmed by 1 base and J by 0 bases, 6 bases remained unmatched. The CDR3 is 16 residues long. Germline lookup yields CDR1 MGHRA and CDR2 YSYEKL. As DNA, the CDR3 is TGCGCCAGCAGCCAAGGGGCAGGGGGTATCTCCTACGAGCAGTACTTC. It codes for CASSQGAGGISYEQYF.

The chain recombines TRBV6-1 with TRBJ1-2, with D uncertain. Per the germline V gene, CDR1 is MNHNS and CDR2 is SASEGT. The CDR3 totals 15 residues. V lost 6 bases, J lost 0 bases, and 14 bases lay in between. The CDR3 is CASSYSGISNYGYTF. CDR3 DNA: TGTGCCAGCAGCTACAGCGGAATTTCTAACTATGGCTACACCTTC.

The chain couples TRBV7-9 to TRBJ1-2; D gene unclear. V gave up 1 base and J gave up 8 bases, with 20 bases separating them. The CDR3 loop spans 16 amino acids. CDR1 is SEHNR, CDR2 FQNEAQ, per germline (reference sequence). CDR3 protein: CASSLVSAALAGGYTF. In nucleotides, the CDR3 is TGTGCCAGCAGCTTAGTTTCGGCAGCCCTGGCGGGCGGCTACACCTTC.

V and J are TRBV6-1 and TRBJ1-1; no definite D call. The CDR3 is 13 amino acids. The V gene lost 6 bases and the J gene lost 0 bases, with 8 bases spanning the gap. CDR1 is MNHNS and CDR2 is SASEGT in the germline V gene. In DNA form, the CDR3 reads TGTGCCAGCAGGACGACGGTGAACACTGAAGCTTTCTTT. As protein: CASRTTVNTEAFF.

V usage is TRBV6-4 and J usage is TRBJ2-2, with 7 bases lining up with TRBD1. CDR3 length equals 14 residues. With V trimmed by 8 bases and J by 3 bases, 6 bases remained unmatched. Germline assignment: CDR1 MRHNA and CDR2 SNTAGT. The chain's CDR3 is CASSGQMDTGELFF. The CDR3 region has the DNA TGTGCCAGCTCGGGACAGATGGACACCGGGGAGCTGTTTTTT.

The chain joins TRBV29-1 to TRBJ2-5; 7 bases agree with TRBD2. CDR3 size: 15 residues. The J segment lost 1 base and the V segment lost 3 bases, leaving 8 bases of the junction unmatched. CDR1 is SQVTM, CDR2 ANQGSEA, per germline. CDR3 sequence reads: CSVESSGDLQETQYF. DNA for the CDR3: TGCAGCGTTGAGTCCAGCGGGGATCTCCAAGAGACCCAGTACTTC.